This TCR beta chain was found in a study of shared clonotypes between healthy human individuals. Study-level points and caveats: The study generally estimated greater richness for naive than memory subsets. Few donors restricted represented genetic and exposure-history diversity. An effect of sequencing depth on clonotype sharing among donors was expected.

Germline assignment: CDR1 MNHEY and CDR2 SVGAGI. The CDR3 totals 13 residues. V shed 4 bases and J shed 6 bases, with 11 bases lying between them. Each PCR replicate from the sorted subsets contained about 200 ng DNA, which is 30,000 or so T cell genomes. Assay: immunoSEQ multiplex PCR; the TCRdb copy retains only in-frame clones and omits some. The sample holds 850,000 to 1,200,000 clones, 75% seen once. Worth noting for this clone: Its specificity is unknown.

The TCR sequence derives from a man aged 18 to 35 in good health. This chain uses TRBV6-5 with TRBJ2-3; D is uncertain. Sequenced: memory CD4+ T cells sorted from blood. Regarding subset: CD45RA-negative fraction. CDR3 sequence reads: CASSLPGGDTQYF. In DNA form, the CDR3 reads TGTGCCAGCAGTTTACCCGGTGGTGATACGCAGTATTTT.